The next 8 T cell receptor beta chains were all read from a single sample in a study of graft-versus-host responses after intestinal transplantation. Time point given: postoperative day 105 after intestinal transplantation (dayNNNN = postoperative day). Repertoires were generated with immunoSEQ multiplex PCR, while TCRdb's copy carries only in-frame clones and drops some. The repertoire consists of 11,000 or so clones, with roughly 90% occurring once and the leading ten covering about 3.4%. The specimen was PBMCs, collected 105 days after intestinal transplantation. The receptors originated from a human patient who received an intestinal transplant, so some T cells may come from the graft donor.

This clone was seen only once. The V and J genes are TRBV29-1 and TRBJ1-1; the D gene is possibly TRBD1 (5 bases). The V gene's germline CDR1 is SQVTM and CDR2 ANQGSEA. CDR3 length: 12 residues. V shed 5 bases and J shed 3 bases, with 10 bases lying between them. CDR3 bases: TGCAGCGTTTGGGACGGTGACACTGAAGCTTTCTTT. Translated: CSVWDGDTEAFF. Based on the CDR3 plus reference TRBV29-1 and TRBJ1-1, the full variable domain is SAVISQKPSRDICQRGTSLTIQCQVDSQVTMMFWYRQQPGQSLTLIATANQGSEATYESGFVIDKFPISRPNLTFSTLTVSNMSPEDSSIYLCSVWDGDTEAFFGQGTRLTVV.

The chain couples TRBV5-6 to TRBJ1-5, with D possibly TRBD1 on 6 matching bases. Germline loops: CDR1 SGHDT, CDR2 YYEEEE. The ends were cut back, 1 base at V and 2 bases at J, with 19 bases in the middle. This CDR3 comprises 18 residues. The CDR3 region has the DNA TGTGCCAGCAGCTTGTGGGGGGCGTGGCTGGAGGGCAATCAGCCCCAGCATTTT. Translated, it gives CASSLWGAWLEGNQPQHF.

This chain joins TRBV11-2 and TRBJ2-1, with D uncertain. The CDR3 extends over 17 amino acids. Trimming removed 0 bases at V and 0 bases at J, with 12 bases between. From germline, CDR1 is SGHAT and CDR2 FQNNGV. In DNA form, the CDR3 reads TGTGCCAGCAGCTTAGAGGCAGCACCTAGCTCCTACAATGAGCAGTTCTTC. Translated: CASSLEAAPSSYNEQFF.

This CDR3 reads CASSVYVSHKSRANVLTF. The CDR3 coding sequence is TGTGCCAGCTCAGTCTATGTCTCGCACAAAAGTCGGGCCAACGTCCTGACTTTC. This chain links TRBV5-5 with TRBJ2-6; D is unclear. Trimming took off 7 bases at V and 5 bases at J, with 25 bases between the two ends. This CDR3 contains 18 residues. The germline V gene encodes CDR1 SGHKS and CDR2 YYEKEE (reference sequence).

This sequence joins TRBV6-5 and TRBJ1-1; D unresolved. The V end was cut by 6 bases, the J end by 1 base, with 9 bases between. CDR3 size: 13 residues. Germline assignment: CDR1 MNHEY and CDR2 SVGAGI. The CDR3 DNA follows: TGTGCCAGCAGCCGGACGGGGAACACTGAAGCTTTCTTT. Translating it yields CASSRTGNTEAFF.

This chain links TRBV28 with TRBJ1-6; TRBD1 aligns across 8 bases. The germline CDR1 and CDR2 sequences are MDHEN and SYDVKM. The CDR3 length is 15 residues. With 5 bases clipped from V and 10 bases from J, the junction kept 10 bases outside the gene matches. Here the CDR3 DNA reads TGTGCCAGCAGTCTAGACAGGGGCGTTTGGTCACCCCTCCACTTT. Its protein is CASSLDRGVWSPLHF.

The CDR3 reads CASSPRGTGELFF. As DNA, the CDR3 is TGTGCCAGTAGCCCTAGGGGGACCGGGGAGCTGTTTTTT. The V call is TRBV19, the J call TRBJ2-2; the D gene is possibly TRBD1 (6 bases). The CDR3 extends over 13 amino acids. In germline, CDR1 is LNHDA, CDR2 SQIVND (reference sequence). Between the trimmed V and J ends, which lost 6 bases and 5 bases, there was a span of 10 bases.

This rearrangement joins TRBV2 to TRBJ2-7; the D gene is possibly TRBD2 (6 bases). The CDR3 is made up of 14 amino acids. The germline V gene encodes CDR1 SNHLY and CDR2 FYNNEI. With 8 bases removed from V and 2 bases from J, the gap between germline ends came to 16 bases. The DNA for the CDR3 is TGTGCCAGCGGGGACTCATCGGGCCCCTACGAGCAGTACTTC. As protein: CASGDSSGPYEQYF.